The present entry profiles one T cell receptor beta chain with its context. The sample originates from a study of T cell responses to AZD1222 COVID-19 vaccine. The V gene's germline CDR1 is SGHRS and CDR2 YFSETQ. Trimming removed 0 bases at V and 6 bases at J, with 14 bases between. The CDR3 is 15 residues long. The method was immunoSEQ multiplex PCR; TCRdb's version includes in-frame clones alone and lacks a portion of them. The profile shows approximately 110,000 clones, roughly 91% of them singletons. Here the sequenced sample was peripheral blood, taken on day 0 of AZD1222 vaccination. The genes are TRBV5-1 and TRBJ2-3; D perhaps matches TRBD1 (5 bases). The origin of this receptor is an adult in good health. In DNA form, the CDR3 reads TGCGCCAGCAGCTTGGCCGGAAGGGGCCCCGATACGCAGTATTTT. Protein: CASSLAGRGPDTQYF.